Presented here are 25 T cell receptor beta chains from one specimen sequenced in a study of T-cell memory formation after mild COVID-19. TCRdb passed the 5' RACE reads through MiXCR, listing each CDR3 protein once. The data hold about 560,000 distinct CDR3 sequences, with roughly 18% observed a single time. Sequencing used PBMCs or a T cell subset sorted from them (not recorded which). These receptors all stem from an adult woman who had mild COVID-19 (a few samples of this study predate the infection). Cell type and time point are not known.

V gene TRBV24-1 combines with J gene TRBJ2-7; D gene ambiguous. Trimming stripped 6 bases from V and 6 bases from J, with 14 bases between. This CDR3 region has 13 residues. Germline values: CDR1 KGHDR, CDR2 SFDVKD. The CDR3 here is CATSSGSLSEQYF. The CDR3 DNA sequence: TGTGCCACCAGTTCAGGAAGTCTTAGCGAGCAGTACTTC.

The chain is built from TRBV5-1 and TRBJ1-1, with D tentatively TRBD1 (6 bases). Trimming pared 0 bases from V and 5 bases from J, leaving 17 bases between. Germline loops: CDR1 SGHRS, CDR2 YFSETQ. The CDR3 sequence is 16 residues long. This chain's CDR3 is CASSLAGPGGATEAFF. The CDR3, as DNA: TGCGCCAGCAGCTTGGCGGGACCGGGGGGGGCAACTGAAGCTTTCTTT.

The J gene is TRBJ2-7, the V gene TRBV25-1, with TRBD1 as a possible D gene (6 bases). Trimming stripped 8 bases from V and 4 bases from J, with 15 bases between. The CDR3 totals 13 residues. CDR1 and CDR2 from the germline V gene are MGHDK and SYGVNS. The CDR3 DNA follows: TGTGCCAGCGACAGGTCGGACGGATACGAGCAGTACTTC. Translation: CASDRSDGYEQYF.

The chain links TRBV7-2 to TRBJ2-2; TRBD1 aligns across 9 bases. Germline loops: CDR1 SGHTA, CDR2 FQGNSA. V trimming: 5 bases; J trimming: 4 bases; junction bases outside the gene matches: 11. The CDR3 consists of 17 residues. The CDR3 protein is CASSQYTGGSATGELFF. As DNA, the CDR3 is TGTGCCAGCAGCCAGTATACAGGGGGCTCGGCCACCGGGGAGCTGTTTTTT.

The rearrangement uses TRBV18 and TRBJ2-3; D might be TRBD2 (5 bases). This CDR3 spans 16 amino acids. CDR1 and CDR2 (germline): KGHSH, LQKENI. V lost 1 base and J lost 0, with 11 bases in between. The CDR3 nucleotides read TGTGCCAGCTCACCACGGTCCCTAGCTAGCACAGATACGCAGTATTTT. Encoded protein: CASSPRSLASTDTQYF.

The rearrangement joins TRBV11-2 to TRBJ2-5, with D possibly being TRBD1 (6 bases). This CDR3 region has 17 residues. CDR1 is SGHAT and CDR2 is FQNNGV in the germline V gene. V was cut by 2 bases and J by 4 bases, with 20 bases left in between. This CDR3 is CASSLLAGEGGRETQYF. As DNA, the CDR3 is TGTGCCAGCAGCTTACTCGCCGGGGAAGGGGGACGAGAGACCCAGTACTTC.

The chain uses TRBV4-1 and TRBJ1-2; D is perhaps TRBD1 (5 bases). V shed 1 base and J shed 9 bases, with 18 bases lying between them. The CDR3 consists of 15 residues. Germline CDR1 and CDR2: MGHRA and YSYEKL. For the CDR3, the DNA is TGCGCCAGCAGCCAAGTGGGGGGTTCTACTAAAAGCTACACCTTC. Residues: CASSQVGGSTKSYTF.

This rearrangement joins TRBV24-1 to TRBJ2-7, with D unresolved. Germline values: CDR1 KGHDR, CDR2 SFDVKD. The germline V and J ends were trimmed by 0 bases and 3 bases, with 5 bases remaining between them. There are 13 residues in the CDR3. The CDR3 DNA sequence: TGTGCCACCAGTGATTTGCACGGCTACGAGCAGTACTTC. This encodes CATSDLHGYEQYF.

At least ten counts were recorded for this clonotype. DNA of the CDR3: TGCAGTGCCTACCTAGCGGGAGTCGACCATGAGCAGTTCTTC. Protein: CSAYLAGVDHEQFF. V gene TRBV20-1 combines with J gene TRBJ2-1, with 10 bases fitting TRBD2. Germline-derived CDR1 and CDR2 are DFQATT and SNEGSKA (reference sequence). Trimming at V came to 6 bases and at J to 8 bases, leaving 10 bases not matched to a gene. The CDR3 consists of 14 residues.

The J gene is TRBJ2-7, the V gene TRBV5-6, with 10 bases identical to TRBD2. V trimming: 5 bases; J trimming: 5 bases; junction bases outside the gene matches: 13. The V gene's germline CDR1 is SGHDT and CDR2 YYEEEE. This CDR3 has 16 amino acids. In DNA, the CDR3 is TGTGCCAGCAGTCAAGCAGCGGGAGGGCTTAGGCACGAGCAGTACTTC. This encodes CASSQAAGGLRHEQYF. Full variable domain (missing parts from reference TRBV5-6 and TRBJ2-7): DAGVTQSPTHLIKTRGQQVTLRCSPKSGHDTVSWYQQALGQGPQFIFQYYEEEERQRGNFPDRFSGHQFPNYSSELNVNALLLGDSALYLCASSQAAGGLRHEQYFGPGTRLTVT.

V is TRBV27 and J is TRBJ1-2; 9 positions agree with TRBD1. CDR1 and CDR2 from the germline V gene are MNHEY and SMNVEV (reference sequence). There are 15 residues in the CDR3. Trimming at V came to 6 bases and at J to 9 bases, leaving 14 bases not matched to a gene. The CDR3: CASRHYPGQGGSYTF. The DNA for the CDR3 is TGTGCCAGCAGACATTATCCGGGACAGGGAGGGAGCTACACCTTC.

The chain combines TRBV7-2 with TRBJ1-6; the match to TRBD1 covers 7 bases. The J segment lost 7 bases and the V segment lost 5 bases, leaving 5 bases of the junction unmatched. CDR1 and CDR2 from the germline V gene are SGHTA and FQGNSA. This CDR3 spans 14 amino acids. The CDR3 nucleotides read TGTGCCAGCAGCGCTGACAGGGCCAATTCACCCCTCCACTTT. Its translation: CASSADRANSPLHF.

The chain joins TRBV6-5 to TRBJ2-1, with no clear D. The CDR3 is 15 residues long. Germline CDR1 MNHEY, CDR2 SVGAGI. V was shortened by 0 bases and J by 0 bases, with 6 bases between the two germline ends. CDR3 in amino acids: CASSYSSSSYNEQFF. CDR3 in DNA: TGTGCCAGCAGTTACTCTAGCAGCTCCTACAATGAGCAGTTCTTC.

The table lists this clonotype with a few counts. The chain employs TRBV4-2 and TRBJ2-3, with D possibly being TRBD1 or TRBD2 (5 bases each). The germline V gene encodes CDR1 LGHNA and CDR2 YNFKEQ. The V gene lost 2 bases and the J gene lost 1 base, with 10 bases spanning the gap. CDR3 length: 15 residues. The CDR3 sequence is CASSQSSGRTDTQYF. CDR3 nucleotide sequence: TGTGCCAGCAGCCAAAGTTCGGGGCGCACAGATACGCAGTATTTT.

This clonotype was detected only a few times. The chain joins TRBV5-4 to TRBJ1-2; no clear D. V dropped 0 bases and J dropped 8 bases, with 14 bases sitting between them. Germline CDR1 reads SGHNT; CDR2 reads YYREEE (reference sequence). This CDR3 is 14 amino acids long. CDR3 in DNA: TGTGCCAGCAGCTTGGTGGCGTCTCTACAAGGCTACACCTTC. Amino acid sequence: CASSLVASLQGYTF.

The V call is TRBV3-1, the J call TRBJ2-1, with D maybe TRBD1 (5 bases). The V end was cut by 0 bases, the J end by 6 bases, with 15 bases between. The CDR3 is 16 residues long. Per germline, CDR1 LGHDT and CDR2 YNNKEL (reference sequence). The DNA of the CDR3 is TGTGCCAGCAGCCAAGATCTAGGGGCTTACGGCAATGAGCAGTTCTTC. Its translation is CASSQDLGAYGNEQFF.

This chain joins TRBV21-1 and TRBJ2-1; the listed D gene, TRBD2, was not tested against the DNA. TRBV21-1 is a pseudogene. The CDR3 contains 20 residues. DNA of the CDR3: TGTGCCAGCAGCAAACCGGGACTAGCGGGTCCGTCTGCGTTTTACAATGAGCAGTTCTTC. Translation gives CASSKPGLAGPSAFYNEQFF.

The CDR3 protein is CASRQGGGETQYF. The CDR3 DNA is TGTGCCAGCCGTCAGGGCGGGGGAGAGACCCAGTACTTC. This chain connects TRBV7-9 to TRBJ2-5, with 7 bases fitting TRBD2. CDR3 length: 13 residues. Trimming removed 8 bases from V and 4 bases from J; junction bases left unmatched: 7. Per germline, CDR1 SEHNR and CDR2 FQNEAQ (reference sequence).

This chain connects TRBV7-2 to TRBJ2-2; 7 nucleotides agree with TRBD2. The CDR3 contains 20 residues. Germline assignment: CDR1 SGHTA and CDR2 FQGNSA. V shed 3 bases, J shed 1 base, and the junction held 17 bases outside the gene matches. This CDR3 reads CASSFSPPGGRAQNTGELFF. CDR3 coding DNA: TGTGCCAGCAGCTTCTCCCCTCCTGGAGGGAGGGCCCAGAACACCGGGGAGCTGTTTTTT.

This chain uses TRBV29-1 with TRBJ2-3; no clear D gene. The CDR3 loop spans 11 amino acids. CDR1 is SQVTM and CDR2 is ANQGSEA in the germline V gene. V was shortened by 3 bases and J by 4 bases, with 5 bases between the two germline ends. The CDR3, as DNA: TGCAGCGTTGATTCGGCAGATACGCAGTATTTT. It specifies CSVDSADTQYF.

The chain employs TRBV11-1 and TRBJ2-7; D may be TRBD1 or TRBD2 (5 bases each). Deletions cut 5 bases from V and 6 bases from J, with 17 bases between. This CDR3 region has 14 residues. Per the germline V gene, CDR1 is SGHAT and CDR2 is FQDESV (reference sequence). This CDR3 reads CASSHAPGRAEQYF. The CDR3 nucleotides read TGTGCCAGCAGCCACGCACCGGGACGAGCCGAGCAGTACTTC.

This chain uses TRBV5-4 with TRBJ2-5; D possibly corresponds to TRBD2 (5 bases). This CDR3 has 13 residues. Germline V gene lookup returns CDR1 SGHNT and CDR2 YYREEE (reference sequence). V lost 4 bases and J lost 1, with 8 bases in between. The CDR3 sequence is CASSRDPQETQYF. As DNA, the CDR3 is TGTGCCAGCAGCCGGGATCCCCAAGAGACCCAGTACTTC.

The J gene is TRBJ2-7, the V gene TRBV6-2 or TRBV6-3, with TRBD2 matching 8 bases. This CDR3 is built from 14 residues. With 6 bases clipped from V and 2 bases from J, the junction kept 6 bases outside the gene matches. Germline-derived CDR1 and CDR2 are MNHEY and SVGEGT. Here the CDR3 DNA reads TGTGCCAGCAGCTTAGCGGGACTCCCCTACGAGCAGTACTTC. Translation: CASSLAGLPYEQYF.

The chain uses TRBV20-1 and TRBJ1-5; weak D call: TRBD1 (6 bases). Germline V lookup: CDR1 DFQATT, CDR2 SNEGSKA (reference sequence). V gave up 0 bases and J gave up 9 bases, with 12 bases separating them. CDR3 length: 13 residues. CDR3 DNA sequence: TGCAGTGCTAGAGATCGTGGGGGCCCGCCCCAGCATTTT. Residues: CSARDRGGPPQHF.

The chain recombines TRBV6-2 or TRBV6-3 with TRBJ2-1, with D perhaps matching TRBD1 (5 bases). Trimming took 5 bases from V and 0 from J, leaving 11 bases between them. Germline CDR1 MNHEY, CDR2 SVGEGT. The CDR3 spans 15 residues. CDR3 in amino acids: CASSPRGASYNEQFF. The CDR3 nucleotides are TGTGCCAGCAGTCCAAGGGGTGCCTCCTACAATGAGCAGTTCTTC.